One and the same sample provided the 16 T cell receptor beta chains below, sequenced in a study of blood T cell repertoires in COVID-19. Profiling relied on immunoSEQ multiplex PCR, and the TCRdb table lists in-frame clones only, not all of them. This table has fewer than 300,000 clones, over 70% appearing once. Sequencing was done on a sample of peripheral blood. These receptors came from a woman aged 35 to 49 who had recovered from COVID-19.

The V gene is TRBV11-3, the J gene TRBJ1-1; no clear D. V shed 5 bases and J shed 3 bases, with 10 bases lying between them. The CDR3 spans 13 residues. The V gene's germline CDR1 is SGHNT and CDR2 YENEEA. This CDR3 is CASSRRGDTEAFF. CDR3 DNA: TGTGCCAGCAGCCGTCGCGGAGACACTGAAGCTTTCTTT.

The J gene is TRBJ2-7, the V gene TRBV9; 8 positions match TRBD1. Germline trimming cut 2 bases from V and 6 bases from J; bases unmatched to any gene: 1. This CDR3 has 12 residues. The germline V gene encodes CDR1 SGDLS and CDR2 YYNGEE. Here the CDR3 DNA reads TGTGCCAGCAGCGTCACAGGGGGCGAGCAGTACTTC. It encodes CASSVTGGEQYF.

This clone showed up just once. The DNA for the CDR3 is TGTGCCAGCAGCTTACCCCCAGGGGCATTCGCAACTAATGAAAAACTGTTTTTT. Translation gives CASSLPPGAFATNEKLFF. This chain uses TRBV7-9 with TRBJ1-4, with D possibly TRBD1 on 6 matching bases. Trimming cost V 2 bases and J 0 bases, with 16 bases left between them. The germline CDR1 and CDR2 sequences are SEHNR and FQNEAQ (reference sequence). This CDR3 has 18 amino acids.

The chain uses TRBV19 and TRBJ1-4; possible D gene TRBD1, 5 bases. CDR3 length equals 18 residues. Germline V gene lookup returns CDR1 LNHDA and CDR2 SQIVND (reference sequence). V lost 2 bases to trimming and J lost 5 bases, with 21 bases between them. The CDR3 region has the DNA TGTGCCAGTAGTATATGGGTACCGGTGGGGACTGTAAATGAAAAACTGTTTTTT. Translating it yields CASSIWVPVGTVNEKLFF.

This clone was picked up a small number of times. The rearrangement uses TRBV4-2 and TRBJ1-6; the D gene is possibly TRBD1 (5 bases). The CDR3 runs to 15 residues. The germline V and J ends were trimmed by 0 bases and 6 bases, with 9 bases remaining between them. Germline CDR1 reads LGHNA; CDR2 reads YNFKEQ. The CDR3 spells CASSQDHQGNSPLHF. The CDR3, as DNA: TGTGCCAGCAGCCAAGATCACCAGGGTAATTCACCCCTCCACTTT.

The chain employs TRBV6-6 and TRBJ1-4; D uncertain. The germline CDR1 and CDR2 sequences are MNHNY and SVGAGI (reference sequence). Trimming stripped 6 bases from V and 5 bases from J, with 13 bases between. The CDR3 totals 14 residues. In nucleotides, the CDR3 is TGTGCCAGCAGATATGGAGGATTCAATGAAAAACTGTTTTTT. Amino acids: CASRYGGFNEKLFF.

The chain carries TRBV18 and TRBJ1-3, with a weak D call TRBD1 (6 bases). There are 13 residues in the CDR3. V lost 6 bases, J lost 8 bases, and 14 bases lay in between. The germline gives CDR1 KGHSH, CDR2 LQKENI. DNA for the CDR3: TGTGCCAGCTCTCCAGGACAGTTGGACACCATATATTTT. Its translation is CASSPGQLDTIYF.

This clone was seen more than once but under ten times. The rearrangement uses TRBV5-4 and TRBJ2-5, with 13 bases fitting TRBD2. There are 17 residues in the CDR3. CDR1 is SGHNT, CDR2 YYREEE, per germline (reference sequence). The J segment lost 2 bases and the V segment lost 3 bases, leaving 7 bases of the junction unmatched. The CDR3 region has the DNA TGTGCCAGCAGCTCGGGACTAGCGGGGAACCCTCAAGAGACCCAGTACTTC. The encoded protein is CASSSGLAGNPQETQYF.

This sequence joins TRBV12-3 or TRBV12-4 and TRBJ1-5, with 8 positions matching TRBD1. Trimming removed 6 bases from V and 14 bases from J; junction bases left unmatched: 6. The CDR3 runs 11 residues. The chain's CDR3 is CASSLGQGEHF. Here the CDR3 DNA reads TGTGCCAGCAGCCTTGGACAGGGCGAGCATTTT.

This sequence joins TRBV9 and TRBJ2-5, with 7 bases lining up with TRBD2. The length of the CDR3 is 15 residues. V was pared by 0 bases and J by 4 bases, with 6 bases of the junction left unmatched. In germline, CDR1 is SGDLS, CDR2 YYNGEE. CDR3 residues: CASSVVAGRGETQYF. In nucleotides, the CDR3 is TGTGCCAGCAGCGTAGTGGCAGGGAGGGGAGAGACCCAGTACTTC.

About this clone itself: Other nucleotide sequences in the sample specify the same CDR3. V gene TRBV29-1 combines with J gene TRBJ1-1, with a possible D match to TRBD1 (6 bases). CDR1 SQVTM and CDR2 ANQGSEA come from the germline V gene. The germline V and J ends were trimmed by 1 base and 1 base, with 7 bases remaining between them. This CDR3 contains 13 residues. CDR3 sequence reads: CSVEGQANTEAFF. The CDR3 nucleotides are TGCAGCGTTGAAGGACAGGCGAACACTGAAGCTTTCTTT.

V is TRBV2 and J is TRBJ1-2; 7 nucleotides line up with TRBD1. J gave up 6 bases and V 8 bases, and 9 bases lay outside the gene matches. The germline CDR1 and CDR2 sequences are SNHLY and FYNNEI. The CDR3 is 13 amino acids. This CDR3 reads CASHPNRGDGYTF. Here the CDR3 DNA reads TGTGCCAGCCACCCTAACAGGGGCGATGGCTACACCTTC.

The genes are TRBV12-5 and TRBJ2-5; 9 positions match TRBD2. Germline lookup yields CDR1 LGHNT and CDR2 FRNRAP. This CDR3 region has 21 residues. The V segment lost 0 bases and the J segment 5 bases; nucleotides outside the gene matches: 22. CDR3 bases: TGTGCTAGTGGTTTGGTAGTTCTCCCAATTAGCGGGGGACCCAAGGGGGAGACCCAGTACTTC. It codes for CASGLVVLPISGGPKGETQYF.

The V call is TRBV18, the J call TRBJ2-7; D uncertain. V lost 1 base to trimming and J lost 2 bases, with 15 bases between them. Germline V gene sequence: CDR1 KGHSH, CDR2 LQKENI. The CDR3 has 16 residues. In nucleotides, the CDR3 is TGTGCCAGCTCACCACAACCTTTACACCTTACCTACGAGCAGTACTTC. Translation gives CASSPQPLHLTYEQYF.

V is TRBV5-1 and J is TRBJ2-3, with unresolved D. V gave up 0 bases and J gave up 5 bases, with 16 bases separating them. Germline-derived CDR1 and CDR2 are SGHRS and YFSETQ. The CDR3 consists of 16 residues. The CDR3 region is CASSLAQYVVEDTQYF. The CDR3 DNA sequence: TGCGCCAGCAGCTTGGCCCAATACGTGGTAGAAGATACGCAGTATTTT.

This chain connects TRBV11-2 to TRBJ1-2, with D perhaps TRBD1 (5 bases). Germline CDR1 SGHAT, CDR2 FQNNGV. Trimming cost V 3 bases and J 8 bases, with 16 bases left between them. CDR3 size: 14 residues. The CDR3 loop is CASSFGQGARGYTF. The CDR3 nucleotides read TGTGCCAGCAGCTTCGGGCAGGGCGCTCGGGGCTACACCTTC.